The 6 T cell receptor beta chains in this list originate from one sample, sequenced in a study of cytomegalovirus exposure and HLA in healthy donors. Some clones are missing from TCRdb's copy, which holds only in-frame ones; the method was immunoSEQ multiplex PCR. This sample has about 88,000 clones, with almost 85% found just once. The sequencing sample was made of PBMCs. Receptors were obtained from a young woman in good health and CMV-seropositive.

The V and J genes are TRBV2 and TRBJ2-3, with TRBD1 matching over 7 bases. Germline CDR1 SNHLY, CDR2 FYNNEI. The CDR3 consists of 14 residues. V lost 8 bases to trimming and J lost 1 base; unmatched junction nucleotides: 6. The CDR3 here is CASADRTGTDTQYF. The CDR3 nucleotides are TGTGCCAGCGCGGACAGGACAGGCACAGATACGCAGTATTTT.

The chain couples TRBV7-6 to TRBJ2-3; D is uncertain. Germline assignment: CDR1 SGHVS and CDR2 FNYEAQ. Trimming removed 2 bases from V and 2 bases from J, with 2 bases in between. This CDR3 has 12 residues. The CDR3 region is CASSLYTDTQYF. The CDR3 DNA is TGTGCCAGCAGCTTATACACAGATACGCAGTATTTT.

The CDR3 sequence is CASSFGGASFWNSPLHF. For the CDR3, the DNA is TGTGCCAGCAGTTTTGGGGGCGCCTCTTTTTGGAATTCACCCCTCCACTTT. V usage is TRBV28 and J usage is TRBJ1-6, with D maybe TRBD1 (6 bases). CDR1 MDHEN and CDR2 SYDVKM come from the germline V gene. V dropped 3 bases and J dropped 7 bases, with 19 bases sitting between them. This CDR3 spans 17 amino acids.

This clone was observed a single time. This rearrangement joins TRBV7-9 to TRBJ1-1; D is unresolved. Trimming stripped 3 bases from V and 8 bases from J, with 13 bases between. The CDR3 has 13 residues. Germline V gene data show CDR1 as SEHNR and CDR2 as FQNEAQ (reference sequence). The CDR3 DNA reads TGTGCCAGCAGCTTTATTGGGCAGACCGAAGCTTTCTTT. Its translation: CASSFIGQTEAFF. The full variable domain, in which reference TRBV7-9 and TRBJ1-1 provide the parts outside the CDR3, is DTGVSQNPRHKITKRGQNVTFRCDPISEHNRLYWYRQTLGQGPEFLTYFQNEAQLEKSRLLSDRFSAERPKGSFSTLEIQRTEQGDSAMYLCASSFIGQTEAFFGQGTRLTVV.

The V call is TRBV5-1, the J call TRBJ2-7; 10 nucleotides agree with TRBD2. CDR1 is SGHRS and CDR2 is YFSETQ in the germline V gene. The CDR3 runs 16 residues. The junction had 10 bases not matched to a gene; V was cut back by 4 bases and J by 3 bases. The CDR3 here is CASSLGGLAGDYEQYF. The CDR3 bases are TGCGCCAGCAGCCTAGGGGGGCTAGCGGGGGACTACGAGCAGTACTTC.

This chain joins TRBV27 and TRBJ2-2; D remains unclear. The germline V and J ends were trimmed by 6 bases and 1 base, with 3 bases remaining between them. The CDR3 totals 12 residues. Germline values: CDR1 MNHEY, CDR2 SMNVEV (reference sequence). The CDR3 region has the DNA TGTGCCAGCAGCAAGAACACCGGGGAGCTGTTTTTT. Its protein product is CASSKNTGELFF.